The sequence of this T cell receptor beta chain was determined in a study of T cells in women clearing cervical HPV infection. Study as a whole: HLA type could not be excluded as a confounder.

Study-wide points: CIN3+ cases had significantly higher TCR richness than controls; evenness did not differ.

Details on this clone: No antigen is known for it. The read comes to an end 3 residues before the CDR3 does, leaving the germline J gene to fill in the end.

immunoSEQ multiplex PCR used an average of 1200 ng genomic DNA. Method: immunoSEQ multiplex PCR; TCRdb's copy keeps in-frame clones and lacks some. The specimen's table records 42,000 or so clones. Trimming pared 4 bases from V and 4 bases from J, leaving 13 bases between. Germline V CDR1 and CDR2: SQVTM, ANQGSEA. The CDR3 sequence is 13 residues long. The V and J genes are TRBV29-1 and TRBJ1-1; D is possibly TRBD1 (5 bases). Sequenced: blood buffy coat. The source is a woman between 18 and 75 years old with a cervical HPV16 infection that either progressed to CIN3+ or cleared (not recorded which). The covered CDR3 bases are TGCAGCGTTGTTATGGGGCGGACCACTGAA. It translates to CSVVMGRTTE. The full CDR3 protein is CSVVMGRTTEAFF.